The rows below give T cell receptor beta chains drawn from one sample of a study of OX40 agonist ivuxolimab in advanced cancers. The data were produced by immunoSEQ multiplex PCR, yet TCRdb's version contains in-frame clones alone and is incomplete. This table has over 30,000 clones, more than 60% appearing once. The source was CD4+ or CD8+ T cells sorted from blood, collected in a trial of the OX40 agonist ivuxolimab. Every receptor here comes from an adult with an advanced solid tumor such as melanoma, head and neck, liver or kidney cancer. Both conserved end residues are part of each CDR3. The D gene is left open where the match is weak. Part of the rows lack a size; the others show once, few, many or a class for expanded clones.

v_gene,abundance,j_gene,d_gene,CDR3aa,CDR3nt
TRBV6-5,.,TRBJ1-3,TRBD1,CASSRPGTGTNTIYF,TGTGCCAGCAGCCGACCCGGGACAGGGACCAACACCATATATTTT
TRBV5-1,.,TRBJ1-2,.,CASSLEGLSNYGYTF,TGCGCCAGCAGCTTGGAAGGGCTTAGCAACTATGGCTACACCTTC
TRBV7-9,.,TRBJ2-7,.,CASSFRGGEQYF,TGTGCCAGCAGCTTCCGGGGTGGCGAGCAGTACTTC
TRBV7-9,once,TRBJ2-1,TRBD2,CASSTLAGGINEQFF,TGTGCCAGCAGCACACTAGCGGGGGGGATCAATGAGCAGTTCTTC
TRBV7-3,.,TRBJ2-3,TRBD2,CASSITSGGITDTQYF,TGTGCCAGCAGCATCACTAGCGGGGGGATCACAGATACGCAGTATTTT
TRBV11-1,few,TRBJ2-1,TRBD1,CASSLTGYNEQFF,TGTGCCAGCAGCCTGACAGGGTACAATGAGCAGTTCTTC
TRBV19,.,TRBJ2-1,.,CASSPGTRGEQFF,TGTGCCAGTAGCCCCGGGACCCGTGGAGAGCAGTTCTTC
TRBV7-4,few,TRBJ1-5,TRBD1,CASSLITGDTQPQHF,TGTGCCAGCAGCTTAATAACAGGGGATACTCAGCCCCAGCATTTT
TRBV5-6,.,TRBJ2-5,TRBD1,CASSLVGTGNQETQYF,TGTGCCAGCAGCTTGGTAGGGACAGGGAACCAAGAGACCCAGTACTTC
TRBV4-1,.,TRBJ2-3,.,CASSQDLGRTQYF,TGCGCCAGCAGCCAAGATCTGGGGCGTACGCAGTATTTT
TRBV5-1,.,TRBJ2-7,.,CASSSAANRDLYEQYF,TGCGCCAGCAGCTCGGCGGCAAACAGGGACCTATACGAGCAGTACTTC
TRBV28,.,TRBJ1-5,.,CASSPGRTGRKPQHF,TGTGCCAGCAGCCCTGGGAGGACCGGGAGGAAGCCCCAGCATTTT
TRBV19,.,TRBJ2-6,.,CASSIEAALFSGANVLTF,TGTGCCAGTAGTATAGAGGCCGCACTTTTCTCTGGGGCCAACGTCCTGACTTTC
TRBV11-2,.,TRBJ2-7,.,CASSLGGMRYEQYF,TGTGCCAGCAGCTTAGGTGGTATGCGCTACGAGCAGTACTTC
TRBV6-6,.,TRBJ2-5,.,CASSAPREAKETQYF,TGTGCCAGCAGTGCCCCGAGGGAGGCTAAAGAGACCCAGTACTTC
TRBV29-1,.,TRBJ2-3,TRBD1,CSVEDPRDRGRDTQYF,TGCAGCGTTGAAGATCCCCGGGACAGGGGAAGAGATACGCAGTATTTT
TRBV28,.,TRBJ2-5,TRBD2,CASSRELAEETQYF,TGTGCCAGCAGCCGCGAACTAGCGGAAGAGACCCAGTACTTC
TRBV30,.,TRBJ1-3,.,CAWTTGDTIYF,TGTGCCTGGACGACGGGAGACACCATATATTTT
TRBV27,.,TRBJ2-7,TRBD1,CASRDRGREQYF,TGTGCCAGCCGGGACAGGGGGCGGGAGCAGTACTTC
TRBV6-6,.,TRBJ2-5,.,CASSNAGTIRGGDQYF,TGTGCCAGCAGTAACGCCGGGACCATCCGAGGGGGTGACCAGTACTTC
TRBV10-1,.,TRBJ2-1,.,CASRPAGSFSNEQFF,TGCGCCAGCAGGCCAGCGGGTTCTTTCTCCAATGAGCAGTTCTTC